This T cell receptor (beta chain) came from a study of blood T cell repertoires in COVID-19. Study as a whole: Spain, Italy and the United States supplied samples that represented acute and convalescent COVID-19. PBMCs, B-cell-depleted T cells, or T cells provided the cDNA or gDNA that made up the material.

Participants reported their clinical history, and cohort assignment relied on those reports. The V and J ends lost 5 bases and 3 bases respectively, with 14 bases between them. The CDR3 runs to 15 residues. Germline V gene lookup returns CDR1 MNHEY and CDR2 SMNVEV (reference sequence). Per the authors' pipeline: Nucleated cell counts were estimated from reference gene primer amplification. Here immunoSEQ multiplex PCR was the method, and the copy in TCRdb shows in-frame clones only, minus some. That table furnishes V, J and clone size, whereas the DNA furnished D and trimming. The repertoire holds about 310,000 clones, with roughly 87% as singletons.

The material sequenced was PBMCs or T cells enriched from blood (not recorded which). V usage is TRBV27 and J usage is TRBJ1-5, with D possibly being TRBD1 (5 bases). The TCR originated in a woman between 18 and 30 years old who had recovered from COVID-19. The CDR3 loop is CASSPTPTVNQPQHF. Written as DNA, the CDR3 is TGTGCCAGCAGTCCCACCCCGACAGTCAATCAGCCCCAGCATTTT.